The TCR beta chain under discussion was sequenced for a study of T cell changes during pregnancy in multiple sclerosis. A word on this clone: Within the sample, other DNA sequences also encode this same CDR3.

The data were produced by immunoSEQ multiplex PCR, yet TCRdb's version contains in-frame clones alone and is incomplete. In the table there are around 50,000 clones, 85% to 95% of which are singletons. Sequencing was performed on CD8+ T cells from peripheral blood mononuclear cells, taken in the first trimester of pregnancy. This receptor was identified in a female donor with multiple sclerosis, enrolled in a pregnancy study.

DNA for the CDR3: TGTGCCAGCAGCCAAGATCTAAGGGGTGAGCAGTTCTTC. Translated: CASSQDLRGEQFF. The chain employs TRBV14 and TRBJ2-1; maybe TRBD1 (5 bases). This CDR3 is built from 13 residues. Germline CDR1 SGHDN, CDR2 FVKESK. Trimming removed 0 bases at V and 9 bases at J, with 9 bases between.